Shown below are 24 T cell receptor beta chains from a single sample sequenced in a study of blood T cells in healthy people across ages. Next came a second PCR, run for roughly 6 to 11 cycles, which used a sample-barcoded 5' primer along with a J-beta primer mix. TCRdb re-called the 5' RACE reads through MiXCR, storing one row per CDR3 protein. The sample yields around 800,000 distinct CDR3 sequences, 35% to 50% seen once. Source material: blood. The receptors shown here come from a man aged 80 or over in good health.

In its sample, this clonotype was seen a few times. The V call is TRBV14, the J call TRBJ2-3; D gene unclear. V gave up 5 bases and J gave up 4 bases, with 10 bases separating them. This CDR3 has 13 amino acids. Germline values: CDR1 SGHDN, CDR2 FVKESK. The CDR3 sequence: CASSLLRADTQYF. The DNA of the CDR3 is TGTGCCAGCAGCTTACTTAGGGCAGATACGCAGTATTTT. The full variable domain, completed using reference TRBV14 and TRBJ2-3, is EAGVTQFPSHSVIEKGQTVTLRCDPISGHDNLYWYRRVMGKEIKFLLHFVKESKQDESGMPNNRFLAERTGGTYSTLKVQPAELEDSGVYFCASSLLRADTQYFGPGTRLTVL.

This sequence joins TRBV7-2 and TRBJ1-2; no clear D. The CDR3 totals 15 residues. The germline gives CDR1 SGHTA, CDR2 FQGNSA. V lost 7 bases and J 2 bases, leaving 17 bases between the germline ends. The CDR3 is CASIPGGGINYGYTF. In nucleotides, the CDR3 is TGTGCCAGCATTCCAGGCGGTGGGATCAACTATGGCTACACCTTC. Full variable domain (missing parts from reference TRBV7-2 and TRBJ1-2): GAGVSQSPSNKVTEKGKDVELRCDPISGHTALYWYRQSLGQGLEFLIYFQGNSAPDKSGLPSDRFSAERTGGSVSTLTIQRTQQEDSAVYLCASIPGGGINYGYTFGSGTRLTVV.

The gene calls are TRBV7-2 and TRBJ2-7; no reliable D call. Per germline, CDR1 SGHTA and CDR2 FQGNSA. This CDR3 is 14 amino acids long. The V end was cut by 1 base, the J end by 2 bases, with 9 bases between. The DNA for the CDR3 is TGTGCCAGCAGCTTAGTGGAAGAGACCTACGAGCAGTACTTC. This sequence encodes CASSLVEETYEQYF.

Comment on this clonotype: A read error may explain this, as a much larger clone is one base away. The V gene is TRBV14, the J gene TRBJ2-1; 14 bases agree with TRBD2. From germline, CDR1 is SGHDN and CDR2 FVKESK. V was pared by 4 bases and J by 9 bases, with 23 bases of the junction left unmatched. This CDR3 region has 21 residues. The DNA of the CDR3 is TGTGCCAGCAGCCTACGAGGGGGGGACCCCCCGACTAGCGGGAGGGCAACTGAGCAGTTCTTC. This translates into CASSLRGGDPPTSGRATEQFF. The variable domain in full, completed from reference TRBV14 and TRBJ2-1, reads EAGVTQFPSHSVIEKGQTVTLRCDPISGHDNLYWYRRVMGKEIKFLLHFVKESKQDESGMPNNRFLAERTGGTYSTLKVQPAELEDSGVYFCASSLRGGDPPTSGRATEQFFGPGTRLTVL.

This clonotype was picked up a small number of times. The chain has TRBV29-1 and TRBJ1-2; 9 bases line up with TRBD1. The CDR3 has 14 residues. Trimming took 4 bases from V and 2 from J; bases not matched to a gene: 5. CDR1 and CDR2 from the germline V gene are SQVTM and ANQGSEA. CDR3 in amino acids: CSVGGQGQNYGYTF. CDR3 DNA: TGCAGCGTTGGGGGACAGGGTCAGAACTATGGCTACACCTTC.

The V and J genes are TRBV18 and TRBJ2-1, with 12 bases matching TRBD2. Germline V gene data show CDR1 as KGHSH and CDR2 as LQKENI. The CDR3 totals 16 residues. Trimming at V came to 3 bases and at J to 11 bases, leaving 11 bases not matched to a gene. The CDR3 sequence: CASSPAPLAGGEKQFF. CDR3 sequence (DNA): TGTGCCAGCTCACCGGCCCCTCTAGCGGGAGGGGAAAAGCAGTTCTTC.

In this sample, this clonotype turned up many times. The chain couples TRBV7-9 to TRBJ1-5; D is ambiguous. CDR1 is SEHNR, CDR2 FQNEAQ, per germline (reference sequence). Trimming removed 4 bases from V and 0 bases from J, with 19 bases in between. This CDR3 comprises 18 residues. The CDR3 nucleotides read TGTGCCAGCAGCTCCCCTCGAGGAGGGAGCGATAGCAATCAGCCCCAGCATTTT. Its translation is CASSSPRGGSDSNQPQHF.

A few counts support this clonotype. This chain links TRBV6-6 with TRBJ2-3; 9 nucleotides line up with TRBD1. CDR3 length equals 15 residues. The germline V gene has CDR1 MNHNY and CDR2 SVGAGI (reference sequence). V gave up 6 bases and J gave up 4 bases; unmatched junction bases: 8. The DNA for the CDR3 is TGTGCCAGCAGATCCGGGACAGGGTTGGCAGATACGCAGTATTTT. It codes for CASRSGTGLADTQYF.

The gene calls are TRBV12-3 or TRBV12-4 and TRBJ2-4; 7 positions agree with TRBD2. The DNA matches TRBJ2-7 better at its end, which makes the J call doubtful. CDR3 size: 16 residues. Here the CDR3 reads CASSSRMRENADEQYF. The CDR3 nucleotides are TGTGCCAGCAGTTCCCGGATGCGGGAGAATGCAGACGAGCAGTACTTC.

This clonotype was seen a handful of times. The rearrangement links TRBV20-1 to TRBJ1-2; the D gene is possibly TRBD1 (5 bases). Germline V gene lookup returns CDR1 DFQATT and CDR2 SNEGSKA (reference sequence). The CDR3 runs to 13 residues. Trimming removed 6 bases at V and 6 bases at J, with 17 bases between. The CDR3 loop reads CSAQRGQDNGYTF. CDR3 bases: TGCAGTGCCCAACGAGGCCAGGACAATGGCTACACCTTC.

This clonotype was seen more than once but under ten times. The chain joins TRBV5-1 to TRBJ2-7, with a tentative D call TRBD2 (6 bases). The end of the DNA fits TRBJ2-5 better, so the J call may be wrong. The CDR3 covers 16 residues. Germline lookup yields CDR1 SGHRS and CDR2 YFSETQ. The CDR3 region has the DNA TGCGCCAGCAGCTTGGGCGAGCGGGCTAGCAGCGAGACCCAGTACTTC. It specifies CASSLGERASSETQYF.

This sequence joins TRBV13 and TRBJ2-5; the match to TRBD1 covers 9 bases. Germline CDR1 is PRHDT and CDR2 is FYEKMQ (reference sequence). With 9 bases clipped from V and 4 bases from J, the junction kept 12 bases outside the gene matches. The CDR3 spans 15 residues. CDR3 loop: CASTLRTGASETQYF. The CDR3 nucleotides read TGTGCCAGTACCCTTAGGACAGGGGCTTCAGAGACCCAGTACTTC.

This clonotype came up a few times. The CDR3 reads CASGPGQGISEQYF. The CDR3 coding sequence is TGTGCCAGTGGACCGGGACAGGGGATCAGCGAGCAGTACTTC. The J gene is TRBJ2-5, the V gene TRBV13, with 10 bases matching TRBD1. The DNA end favors TRBJ2-7, so the J call may be wrong. Germline V gives CDR1 PRHDT, CDR2 FYEKMQ (reference sequence). This CDR3 is built from 14 residues.

CDR3 sequence: CASSPTPRTLKNEQYF. The DNA of the CDR3 is TGTGCCAGCAGCCCCACCCCTAGGACCTTAAAGAACGAGCAGTACTTC. The V gene is TRBV7-2, the J gene TRBJ2-1; no firm D call. The J call is in doubt because the DNA end fits TRBJ2-7 better. Looked up from germline, CDR1 is SGHTA and CDR2 is FQGNSA. The CDR3 sequence is 16 residues long.

This clonotype was seen ten or more times. The gene calls are TRBV18 and TRBJ2-1; no definite D call. The CDR3 sequence is 17 residues long. V was clipped by 4 bases and J by 2 bases, with 18 bases between them. Per the germline V gene, CDR1 is KGHSH and CDR2 is LQKENI. The CDR3, as DNA: TGTGCCAGCTCACTGGAGTCTTACGACGGTCCCTACAATGAGCAGTTCTTC. Protein: CASSLESYDGPYNEQFF.

The chain recombines TRBV28 with TRBJ1-2; 8 bases align to TRBD1. The J segment lost 4 bases and the V segment lost 6 bases, leaving 7 bases of the junction unmatched. The CDR3 contains 14 residues. Germline values: CDR1 MDHEN, CDR2 SYDVKM. This chain's CDR3 is CASSRDRFSYGYTF. The CDR3 DNA reads as TGTGCCAGCAGCCGGGACAGGTTTAGCTATGGCTACACCTTC.

Notes on this clonotype: An end of the junction does not agree with germline; a read error may underlie this. The chain combines TRBV6-6 with TRBJ2-5; perhaps TRBD1 as D (7 bases). Gene TRBJ2-7 matches the end of the DNA better, so the J call may be wrong. Germline-derived CDR1 and CDR2 are MNHNY and SVGAGI (reference sequence). The CDR3 covers 14 residues. CDR3 protein: CASRGAGSNHEQYF. In nucleotides, the CDR3 is TGTGCTAGCAGGGGGGCGGGGAGTAACCACGAGCAGTACTTC.

This clonotype was found once. J is TRBJ2-1 and V is TRBV6-1; tentative D call: TRBD1 (6 bases). CDR3 length: 18 residues. The V gene's germline CDR1 is MNHNS and CDR2 SASEGT. V lost 5 bases to trimming and J lost 1 base, with 21 bases between them. CDR3 in DNA: TGTGCCAGCAGTCGACGTGGTGGCAGGGGTTATTCCTACAATGAGCAGTTCTTC. Translated, it gives CASSRRGGRGYSYNEQFF.

This clonotype was counted many times. The chain is built from TRBV5-1 and TRBJ1-5; TRBD1 matches 9 bases. CDR3 length: 14 residues. The V segment lost 4 bases and the J segment 2 bases; nucleotides outside the gene matches: 1. Per germline, CDR1 SGHRS and CDR2 YFSETQ. In DNA, the CDR3 is TGCGCCAGCAGCAGGACAGGGGGCAATCAGCCCCAGCATTTT. Amino acid sequence: CASSRTGGNQPQHF. Filled out from reference TRBV5-1 and TRBJ1-5, the complete variable domain reads KAGVTQTPRYLIKTRGQQVTLSCSPISGHRSVSWYQQTPGQGLQFLFEYFSETQRNKGNFPGRFSGRQFSNSRSEMNVSTLELGDSALYLCASSRTGGNQPQHFGDGTRLSIL.

This chain connects TRBV29-1 to TRBJ2-4, with TRBD2 matching 7 bases. The closer fit of TRBJ2-7 to the DNA end suggests the J call may be wrong. The CDR3 totals 13 residues. Germline lookup yields CDR1 SQVTM and CDR2 ANQGSEA. CDR3: CSVVGEGQYEQYF. CDR3 coding DNA: TGCAGCGTTGTGGGGGAGGGCCAATACGAGCAGTACTTC.

The rearrangement uses TRBV24-1 and TRBJ1-2; no definite D call. The CDR3 totals 14 residues. CDR1 and CDR2 from the germline V gene are KGHDR and SFDVKD. V was trimmed by 3 bases and J by 0 bases, leaving 7 bases between them. The CDR3 bases are TGTGCCACCAGTGATGCTAGCACTAACTATGGCTACACCTTC. Residues: CATSDASTNYGYTF.

V usage is TRBV6-4 and J usage is TRBJ2-7; 9 bases match TRBD2. Per germline, CDR1 MRHNA and CDR2 SNTAGT. V was pared by 6 bases and J by 7 bases, with 13 bases of the junction left unmatched. The CDR3 totals 15 residues. CDR3 bases: TGTGCCAGCAGACTCCTAGCGGGATCCTACAATGAGCAGTACTTC. It is translated as CASRLLAGSYNEQYF.

The chain has TRBV20-1 and TRBJ2-5; D gene unclear. The tail of the sequence fits TRBJ2-7 better, so the J call may be wrong. In germline, CDR1 is DFQATT, CDR2 SNEGSKA (reference sequence). CDR3 length: 13 residues. The CDR3 is CSACRTCPYEQYF. The CDR3 DNA sequence: TGCAGTGCTTGTCGAACCTGTCCCTACGAGCAGTACTTC.

A remark on this clonotype: A read error is possible here, since a much larger clone lies one base away. The V and J genes are TRBV7-8 and TRBJ2-4, with 8 positions matching TRBD1. Trimming at V came to 8 bases and at J to 5 bases, leaving 11 bases not matched to a gene. The CDR3 contains 15 residues. Germline V gives CDR1 SGHVS, CDR2 FQNEAQ. In DNA, the CDR3 is TGTGCCAGCGGCTGGCTAGACAGGGGCCAAAACATTCAGTACTTC. It specifies CASGWLDRGQNIQYF.